This record looks at one T cell receptor beta chain sequence and its context. The germline gene is not matched at one end of the junction; a read error may be the cause. This sample was included in a study of T-cell reconstitution after alpha-beta-depleted transplantation in children. Library preparation (for TCRbeta) was performed with unique molecular identifiers. TCRdb re-analysed the PCR reads in MiXCR, keeping a single row per CDR3 protein. The repertoire holds some 500,000 distinct CDR3 sequences, with approximately 20% as singletons. There are 15 residues in the CDR3. CDR1 is LNHNV and CDR2 is YYDKDF in the germline V gene (reference sequence).

This sequence was found in a human donor who donated a stem cell graft to a child with acute lymphoblastic leukemia. The sequenced sample was PBMCs from the stem cell graft donor, obtained from the stem cell graft. The chain couples TRBV15 to TRBJ1-5, with 7 bases identical to TRBD1. The CDR3 DNA follows: TGTGCCACCAGCTTAGGGGGCTATAGCAATCAGCCCCATCATTTT. It encodes CATSLGGYSNQPHHF.